The 20 T cell receptor beta chains in this list originate from one sample, sequenced in a study of shared clonotypes between healthy human individuals. Clones were read by immunoSEQ multiplex PCR, and TCRdb kept only the in-frame ones, dropping some. The table has 1.6 million or so clones, about 98.5% seen once. The specimen was naive CD4+ T cells sorted from blood. Documented subset: CD45RA+ positively selected. These receptors were collected from a man aged 30-40 years in good health.

Points on this clone: Other DNA sequences of this sample code for an identical CDR3. The chain carries TRBV5-1 and TRBJ2-5; D unclear. The V gene lost 1 base and the J gene lost 2 bases, with 6 bases spanning the gap. The CDR3 has 13 amino acids. Germline V lookup: CDR1 SGHRS, CDR2 YFSETQ. The CDR3 region has the DNA TGCGCCAGCAGCTTGAACGGACAAGAGACCCAGTACTTC. This encodes CASSLNGQETQYF.

The chain recombines TRBV10-3 with TRBJ1-1; TRBD1 might be the D (5 bases). V lost 3 bases, J lost 8 bases, and 25 bases lay in between. The CDR3 spans 17 residues. CDR1 and CDR2 (germline): ENHRY, SYGVKD. As DNA, the CDR3 is TGTGCCATCAGTGACCGAGAGGGACGGAATTCCACTCTAGAAGCTTTCTTT. It translates to CAISDREGRNSTLEAFF.

This clone has a single count. The chain combines TRBV5-1 with TRBJ2-7; 7 bases agree with TRBD1. CDR1 is SGHRS and CDR2 is YFSETQ in the germline V gene. The CDR3 sequence is 16 residues long. J lost 3 bases, V lost 2 bases, and 11 bases had no gene match. CDR3 sequence (DNA): TGCGCCAGCAGCTTTCCTTCCGGGACAGTGAGCTACGAGCAGTACTTC. Encoded protein: CASSFPSGTVSYEQYF.

This rearrangement joins TRBV9 to TRBJ2-7, with TRBD1 identical over 7 bases. This CDR3 has 17 residues. From germline, CDR1 is SGDLS and CDR2 YYNGEE. After removal of 2 bases from V and 0 bases from J, the junction contained 11 bases not matched to a gene. In DNA form, the CDR3 reads TGTGCCAGCAGCGTGGGACCGGGACAGACGAGCTCCTACGAGCAGTACTTC. This sequence encodes CASSVGPGQTSSYEQYF.

The chain couples TRBV10-3 to TRBJ1-5, with TRBD1 matching 7 bases. The junction had 3 bases not matched to a gene; V was cut back by 4 bases and J by 0 bases. From germline, CDR1 is ENHRY and CDR2 SYGVKD. This CDR3 spans 15 amino acids. CDR3 sequence reads: CAISGQGNSNQPQHF. The CDR3 bases are TGTGCCATCAGTGGACAGGGTAATAGCAATCAGCCCCAGCATTTT.

J is TRBJ1-1 and V is TRBV4-1, with D unclear. The germline gives CDR1 MGHRA, CDR2 YSYEKL. The germline V and J ends were trimmed by 0 bases and 7 bases, with 12 bases remaining between them. The CDR3 spans 14 residues. This chain's CDR3 is CASSQEISFFEAFF. CDR3 bases: TGCGCCAGCAGCCAAGAAATATCCTTCTTTGAAGCTTTCTTT.

This sequence joins TRBV5-6 and TRBJ2-2; unclear D gene. Germline V gene lookup returns CDR1 SGHDT and CDR2 YYEEEE. The V end was cut by 7 bases, the J end by 5 bases, with 9 bases between. This CDR3 region has 12 residues. CDR3 DNA: TGTGCCAGCGGAAGGCTAACCGGGGAGCTGTTTTTT. It is translated as CASGRLTGELFF.

CDR3 nucleotides: TGCGCCAGCACTTGGTCGGCGGGGATGAACACTGAAGCTTTCTTT. It codes for CASTWSAGMNTEAFF. This rearrangement joins TRBV5-1 to TRBJ1-1; D remains ambiguous. Germline lookup yields CDR1 SGHRS and CDR2 YFSETQ. The CDR3 has 15 amino acids. Between the trimmed V and J ends, which lost 6 bases and 0 bases, there was a span of 15 bases.

This CDR3 is CAWSRGRAYEQYF. For the CDR3, the DNA is TGTGCCTGGAGTCGAGGGAGGGCCTACGAGCAGTACTTC. The chain is built from TRBV30 and TRBJ2-7; 7 bases are a match to TRBD2. The length of the CDR3 is 13 residues. J lost 2 bases, V lost 2 bases, and 3 bases had no gene match. In germline, CDR1 is GTSNPN, CDR2 SVGIG (reference sequence).

The chain recombines TRBV19 with TRBJ2-3; TRBD2 matches at 8 bases. V was pared by 5 bases and J by 0 bases, with 4 bases of the junction left unmatched. There are 15 residues in the CDR3. CDR1 LNHDA and CDR2 SQIVND come from the germline V gene (reference sequence). The CDR3 reads CASSVLAVSTDTQYF. The CDR3 coding sequence is TGTGCCAGTAGTGTACTAGCGGTTAGCACAGATACGCAGTATTTT.

In its sample, this clone was seen once. The gene calls are TRBV2 and TRBJ2-1, with TRBD2 matching over 13 bases. This CDR3 has 15 amino acids. In germline, CDR1 is SNHLY, CDR2 FYNNEI. As DNA, the CDR3 is TGTTCCACAGACCGGAGGACTAGCGGGAGACATGAGCAGTTCTTC. Amino acids: CSTDRRTSGRHEQFF.

V gene TRBV11-2 combines with J gene TRBJ2-1; 9 nucleotides agree with TRBD2. The CDR3 runs 14 residues. With V trimmed by 3 bases and J by 5 bases, 2 bases remained unmatched. Germline values: CDR1 SGHAT, CDR2 FQNNGV. Written as DNA, the CDR3 is TGTGCCAGCAGCTTGGGACTAGCCAACAATGAGCAGTTCTTC. Protein product: CASSLGLANNEQFF.

V usage is TRBV4-1 and J usage is TRBJ2-2; 7 bases fit TRBD1. Germline V gene sequence: CDR1 MGHRA, CDR2 YSYEKL. The CDR3 totals 14 residues. With V trimmed by 6 bases and J by 6 bases, 7 bases remained unmatched. CDR3 loop: CASRHLGGSGELFF. CDR3 sequence (DNA): TGCGCCAGCAGGCACCTAGGGGGCTCCGGGGAGCTGTTTTTT.

With regard to this clone: This sample includes further DNA sequences coding for the same CDR3. The chain couples TRBV5-1 to TRBJ1-1; D unclear. This CDR3 has 14 amino acids. The V gene's germline CDR1 is SGHRS and CDR2 YFSETQ. Trimming shortened V by 0 bases and J by 0 bases, and 6 bases separated the two germline ends. CDR3 coding DNA: TGCGCCAGCAGCTTGGAAGGACTGAACACTGAAGCTTTCTTT. Its protein product is CASSLEGLNTEAFF. The entire variable domain, with the rest obtained from reference TRBV5-1 and TRBJ1-1, is as follows: KAGVTQTPRYLIKTRGQQVTLSCSPISGHRSVSWYQQTPGQGLQFLFEYFSETQRNKGNFPGRFSGRQFSNSRSEMNVSTLELGDSALYLCASSLEGLNTEAFFGQGTRLTVV.

This chain joins TRBV25-1 and TRBJ2-7, with 8 bases aligning to TRBD2. CDR1 and CDR2 (germline): MGHDK, SYGVNS. With V trimmed by 1 base and J by 1 base, 6 bases remained unmatched. The CDR3 is 16 residues long. This chain's CDR3 is CASSELRGARSYEQYF. As DNA, the CDR3 is TGTGCCAGCAGTGAATTGCGGGGGGCGCGTTCCTACGAGCAGTACTTC.

In the case of this clone: A junction end diverges from the germline sequence, so it may reflect a read error. The rearrangement links TRBV11-2 to TRBJ2-3, with D unresolved. The CDR3 has 12 residues. Germline V gene data show CDR1 as SGHAT and CDR2 as FQNNGV. Written as DNA, the CDR3 is TGTGCCAGCAGCTTAGATTGGAGCAGCCCGGAGTTT. It yields the protein CASSLDWSSPEF.

The V gene is TRBV18, the J gene TRBJ2-3; 13 nucleotides agree with TRBD2. Germline CDR1 is KGHSH and CDR2 is LQKENI. J was trimmed by 0 bases and V by 2 bases; bases with no gene match: 5. The length of the CDR3 is 18 residues. The chain's CDR3 is CASSPGTSGVQSTDTQYF. Written as DNA, the CDR3 is TGTGCCAGCTCACCAGGGACTAGCGGGGTTCAGAGCACAGATACGCAGTATTTT.

CDR3 DNA sequence: TGTGCCTGGAGGGACCCCGCCTCTGGGGCCAACGTCCTGACTTTC. Its protein is CAWRDPASGANVLTF. This chain links TRBV30 with TRBJ2-6; no firm D call. Trimming took 3 bases from V and 0 from J, leaving 9 bases between them. CDR1 and CDR2 (germline): GTSNPN, SVGIG (reference sequence). The CDR3 sequence is 15 residues long.

The chain is built from TRBV5-3 and TRBJ2-7; perhaps TRBD1 as D (6 bases). TRBV5-3 is an ORF; its function is uncertain. V gave up 4 bases and J gave up 7 bases, with 24 bases separating them. The CDR3 spans 16 residues. CDR3 DNA sequence: TGTGCCAGAAGCCACCGAAGGGGGACCGGGCCGAGGGAGCAGTACTTC. As protein: CARSHRRGTGPREQYF.

The rearrangement links TRBV10-3 to TRBJ2-1, with TRBD1 matching over 11 bases. The CDR3 is made up of 15 amino acids. J gave up 9 bases and V 7 bases, and 11 bases lay outside the gene matches. Germline V CDR1 and CDR2: ENHRY, SYGVKD. CDR3 sequence: CAINQAGQGVPEQFF. Here the CDR3 DNA reads TGTGCCATCAACCAAGCGGGACAGGGGGTTCCTGAGCAGTTCTTC.